The present TCR beta chain was sequenced within a study of T cell changes during pregnancy in multiple sclerosis. The count of this clone is one. The CDR3 sequence is 15 residues long. Germline assignment: CDR1 MNHNS and CDR2 SASEGT. The V gene lost 10 bases and the J gene lost 2 bases, with 19 bases spanning the gap. Sequenced by immunoSEQ multiplex PCR; TCRdb stores in-frame clones only, minus some. The repertoire consists of roughly 70,000 clones, with roughly 92% occurring once and the leading ten covering roughly 1.2%. The chain is built from TRBV6-1 and TRBJ2-3, with D maybe TRBD2 (7 bases). The specimen comprised peripheral blood, sampled in the third trimester of pregnancy. The TCR was taken from a female donor with multiple sclerosis, enrolled in a pregnancy study. In nucleotides, the CDR3 is TGTGCCATCCGTTCGGGAGCGGGACACACAGATACGCAGTATTTT. Encoded protein: CAIRSGAGHTDTQYF.